A selection of T cell receptor beta chains follows, all from one sample in a study of Graves' ophthalmopathy and Graves' hyperthyroidism. MiXCR was run by TCRdb on the multiplex PCR reads, yielding one entry per CDR3 protein. Counted here are some 200,000 distinct CDR3 sequences, over 25% occurring once; the ten biggest clones make up around 10%. Sequencing used peripheral blood. The receptors here all came from a man aged 45 to 65 with Graves' ophthalmopathy. Each CDR3 is given with its conserved first and last residue. A D gene is named only where the DNA matches it firmly. Not all rows give a size; the values are once, few, many and, for expanded clones, a class.

>once|TRBJ2-7|TRBD2|TRBV6-1
TGTGCCAGCACCCGGACTAGCGGGAGGCCGCATTCCTACGAGCAGTACTTC
CASTRTSGRPHSYEQYF
>many|TRBJ1-5|-|TRBV11-2
TGTGCCAGCAGCCCTACGGGGGGCGAAGGTCAGCCCCAGCATTTT
CASSPTGGEGQPQHF
>few|TRBJ2-7|-|TRBV7-2
TGTGCCAGCAGCTTAGCGATGGGAGGCGAGCAGTACTTC
CASSLAMGGEQYF
>-|TRBJ1-2|-|TRBV2
TGTGCCAGCAGTGATCTTACAGGGTATGGCTACACCTTC
CASSDLTGYGYTF
>many|TRBJ2-2|-|TRBV12-3/TRBV12-4
TGTGCCAGCAGTTTAGTGGACACCGGGGAGCTGTTTTTT
CASSLVDTGELFF
>-|TRBJ2-4|-|TRBV12-3/TRBV12-4
TGTGCCAGCAGTTTACGGGCCCTAAACATTCAGTACTTC
CASSLRALNIQYF
>many|TRBJ2-4|-|TRBV28
TGTGCCAGCAGTTTAACCCCGAGGGGGAGGGATATTCAGTACTTC
CASSLTPRGRDIQYF
>-|TRBJ1-1|-|TRBV6-5
TGTGCCAGCAGTTCCCAAGGGGGTGGGAACACTGAAGCTTTCTTT
CASSSQGGGNTEAFF
>many|TRBJ2-7|TRBD2|TRBV10-3
TGTGCCATCAGTGACACGGGACTAGCGGGATCCCTTCGGATCTACGAGCAGTACTTC
CAISDTGLAGSLRIYEQYF
>-|TRBJ2-7|TRBD1|TRBV29-1
TGCAGCGCGGAATACCGGGACAGGGGGTACTACGAGCAGTACTTC
CSAEYRDRGYYEQYF
>-|TRBJ2-7|-|TRBV29-1
TGCAGCGTTTTGGTGCGGGCAACCTACGAGCAGTACTTC
CSVLVRATYEQYF
>many|TRBJ2-5|-|TRBV25-1
TGTGCCAGCGGTACAGGGACGGGGGAGACCCAGTACTTC
CASGTGTGETQYF
>many|TRBJ1-3|-|TRBV6-1
TGTGCCAGCACTGAAGGGGAGTACGGAAACACCATATATTTT
CASTEGEYGNTIYF
>many|TRBJ1-1|-|TRBV12-3/TRBV12-4
TGTGCCAGCAGATTGGGGGGGGTGAACACTGAAGCTTTCTTT
CASRLGGVNTEAFF
>many|TRBJ2-7|-|TRBV27
TGTGCCAGCAGTTTATCGGCTCAATACGAGCAGTACTTC
CASSLSAQYEQYF
>-|TRBJ2-5|TRBD2|TRBV11-2
TGTGCCAGCAGCTTACTCCCCGGGACTAGCGGGAGGGGGCAGACCCAGTACTTC
CASSLLPGTSGRGQTQYF
>many|TRBJ2-7|TRBD2|TRBV27
TGTGCCAGCAGACCACTCGGTGCGGGAGGCTACGAGCAGTACTTC
CASRPLGAGGYEQYF
>many|TRBJ2-7|-|TRBV11-2
TGTGCCAGCAGCTTAGCAGGGGGGGTCGAGCAGTACTTC
CASSLAGGVEQYF
>-|TRBJ2-7|-|TRBV11-2
TGTGCCAGCAGCCCTGTCCAGGCCAACCCTGTACGCTCCTACGAGCAGTACTTC
CASSPVQANPVRSYEQYF
>many|TRBJ2-2|-|TRBV7-8
TGTGCCAGCAGCTTAAGGTCGGGAGTGAACACCGGGGAGCTGTTTTTT
CASSLRSGVNTGELFF
>many|TRBJ2-5|TRBD1|TRBV30
TGTGCCTGGAGTTCCCTCCGGGACAGCCAAGAGACCCAGTACTTC
CAWSSLRDSQETQYF
>many|TRBJ2-4|-|TRBV19
TGTGCCAGTAGGTTTTTAGGAGAAACGGGTCAGTACTTC
CASRFLGETGQYF
>many|TRBJ2-7|-|TRBV7-2
TGTGCCAGCAGCTTAGGCGCGGAGCAGTACTTC
CASSLGAEQYF
>many|TRBJ2-2|TRBD2|TRBV20-1
TGCAGTGCTCTGGGGAGGGGACTAGATAACACCGGGGAGCTGTTTTTT
CSALGRGLDNTGELFF
>-|TRBJ2-5|-|TRBV24-1
TGTGCCAGCAGCGTCCAGAGCAGGGTTGGTGAGACCCAGTACTTC
CASSVQSRVGETQYF
>many|TRBJ1-5|TRBD1|TRBV19
TGTGCCAGTAGTATTCGCCTGGGACAGGGCTTTCAGCCCCAGCATTTT
CASSIRLGQGFQPQHF
>many|TRBJ1-1|-|TRBV7-9
TGTGCCAGCAGCTTTACAACGAACACTGAAGTTTTCTTT
CASSFTTNTEVFF
>once|TRBJ1-2|-|TRBV6-2/TRBV6-3
TGTGCCAGCAAGAGTTTTGATGGCTACACCTTC
CASKSFDGYTF
>many|TRBJ1-2|-|TRBV6-6
TGTGCCAGCAGCCCGATGAGGGACTATGGCTACACCTTC
CASSPMRDYGYTF
>-|TRBJ1-1|-|TRBV6-1
TGTGCCAGCAGTGCCCAATCGAACACTGAAGCTTTCTTT
CASSAQSNTEAFF
>many|TRBJ2-7|-|TRBV5-1
TGCGCCAGCAGTTGGGGGCCGAGCTCCTACGAGCAGTACTTC
CASSWGPSSYEQYF
>many|TRBJ2-7|TRBD2|TRBV12-3/TRBV12-4
TGTGCCAGCAGTTCGGGGGGGTCGGGCTACGAGCAGTACTTC
CASSSGGSGYEQYF
>-|TRBJ1-1|-|TRBV7-9
TGTGCCAGCAGCTTAGCATACACAGGGAACACTGAAGCTTTCTTT
CASSLAYTGNTEAFF
>many|TRBJ2-5|-|TRBV19
TGTGCCAGTAGTATCAGTCTACAAGAGACCCAGTACTTC
CASSISLQETQYF
>many|TRBJ2-7|-|TRBV20-1
TGCAGTGCTTTTGGCTACGAGCAGTACTTC
CSAFGYEQYF
>-|TRBJ2-7|TRBD1|TRBV19
TGTGCCAGTAGTAAGCAGATACCCACAGGGGGTTCTTCCTACGAGCAGTACTTC
CASSKQIPTGGSSYEQYF
>many|TRBJ2-2|-|TRBV19
TGTGCACTTCGGGGAGATGGGTTTACCGGGGAGCTGTTTTTT
CALRGDGFTGELFF
>many|TRBJ2-5|-|TRBV3-1
TGTGCCAGCAGCCAAGATTGGGCTAATCAAGAGACCCAGTACTTC
CASSQDWANQETQYF
>many|TRBJ2-7|-|TRBV12-3/TRBV12-4
TGTGCCAGCAGTCCACAGGGCCCTTGGGCCTACGAGCAGTACTTC
CASSPQGPWAYEQYF
>many|TRBJ2-5|-|TRBV6-2/TRBV6-3
TGTGCCAGCAGTAGCCAAACCTCGGCAGGGGAGACCCAGTACTTC
CASSSQTSAGETQYF
>many|TRBJ2-2|TRBD1|TRBV12-3/TRBV12-4
TGTGCCAGCAGTTCAACAGGGGGCTCGAACACCGGGGAGCTGTTTTTT
CASSSTGGSNTGELFF
>-|TRBJ2-5|TRBD2|TRBV6-5
TGTGCCAGCAGTTACTCGAGACTAGCGGGGGGAAAGACCCAGTACTTC
CASSYSRLAGGKTQYF
>many|TRBJ1-5|-|TRBV20-1
TGCAGTGCTAGCCGGACCCCAGAGGATCAGCCCCAGCATTTT
CSASRTPEDQPQHF
>-|TRBJ1-1|-|TRBV6-2/TRBV6-3
TGTGCCAGCAGTCCAATGCCCTACACTGAAGCTTTCTTT
CASSPMPYTEAFF
>many|TRBJ2-2|-|TRBV7-6
TGTGCCAGCAGCCCGTGGACTGGAGGCGCGAACACCGGGGAGCTGTTTTTT
CASSPWTGGANTGELFF
>many|TRBJ1-2|-|TRBV29-1
TGCAGCGTTCGGGCCTTGATAGGCTACACCTTC
CSVRALIGYTF
>-|TRBJ2-7|TRBD2|TRBV4-1
TGCGCCAGCAGCCAAGAAGCGGGGTTTTACGAGCAGTACTTC
CASSQEAGFYEQYF
>many|TRBJ2-7|TRBD2|TRBV7-9
TGTGCCAGCAGCTTAGTAGGAGGGAGGGCCGGCGAGCAGTACTTC
CASSLVGGRAGEQYF
>many|TRBJ1-2|-|TRBV4-3
TGCGCCAGCAGCCAAGATCTGGGTTACGTCAATGGCTACACCTTC
CASSQDLGYVNGYTF
>many|TRBJ1-1|TRBD1|TRBV29-1
TGCAGCGTCAAAACAGGGGAGGCTTTCTTT
CSVKTGEAFF